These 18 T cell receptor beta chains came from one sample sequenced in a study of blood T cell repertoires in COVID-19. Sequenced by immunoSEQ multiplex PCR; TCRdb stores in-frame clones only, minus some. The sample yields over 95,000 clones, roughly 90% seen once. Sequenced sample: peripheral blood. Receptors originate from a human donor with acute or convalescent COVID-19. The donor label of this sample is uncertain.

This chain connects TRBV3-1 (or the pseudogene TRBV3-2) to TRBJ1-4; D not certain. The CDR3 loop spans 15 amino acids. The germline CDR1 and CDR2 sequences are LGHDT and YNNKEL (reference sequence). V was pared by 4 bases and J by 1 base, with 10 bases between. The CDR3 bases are TGTGCCAGCAGCCTGTCACTAGGAACTAATGAAAAACTGTTTTTT. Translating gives CASSLSLGTNEKLFF.

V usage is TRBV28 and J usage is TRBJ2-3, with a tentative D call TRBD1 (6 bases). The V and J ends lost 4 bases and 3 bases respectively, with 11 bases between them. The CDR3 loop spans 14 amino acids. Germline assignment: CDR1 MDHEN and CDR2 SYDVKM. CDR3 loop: CASSSPGATDTQYF. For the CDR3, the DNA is TGTGCCAGCAGTTCTCCAGGGGCAACAGATACGCAGTATTTT.

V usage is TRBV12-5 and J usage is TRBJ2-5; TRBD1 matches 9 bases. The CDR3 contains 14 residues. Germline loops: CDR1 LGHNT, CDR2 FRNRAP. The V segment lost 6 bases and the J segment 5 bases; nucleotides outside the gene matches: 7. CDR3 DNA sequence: TGTGCTAGTGGCGCCACAGGGGGCAGGGAGACCCAGTACTTC. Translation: CASGATGGRETQYF.

DNA for the CDR3: TGCGCCAGCAGCCAACGACGACGCGCGGCAGATACGCAGTATTTT. Translation gives CASSQRRRAADTQYF. The chain combines TRBV4-3 with TRBJ2-3; D unresolved. V was trimmed by 2 bases and J by 4 bases, leaving 13 bases between them. The germline V gene has CDR1 LGHNA and CDR2 YSLEER. The CDR3 runs to 15 residues.

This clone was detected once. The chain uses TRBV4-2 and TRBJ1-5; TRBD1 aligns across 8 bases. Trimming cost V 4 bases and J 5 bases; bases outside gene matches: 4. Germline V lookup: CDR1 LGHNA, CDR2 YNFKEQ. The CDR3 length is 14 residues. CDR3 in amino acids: CASSPATGDQPQHF. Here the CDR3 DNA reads TGTGCCAGCAGCCCGGCGACAGGGGATCAGCCCCAGCATTTT.

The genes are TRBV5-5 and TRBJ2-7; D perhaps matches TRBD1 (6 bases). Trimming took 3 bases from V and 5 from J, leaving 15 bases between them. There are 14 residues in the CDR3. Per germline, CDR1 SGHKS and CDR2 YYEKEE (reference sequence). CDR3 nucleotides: TGTGCCAGCAGCTCCCGTACCACAGGGAACGAGCAGTACTTC. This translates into CASSSRTTGNEQYF.

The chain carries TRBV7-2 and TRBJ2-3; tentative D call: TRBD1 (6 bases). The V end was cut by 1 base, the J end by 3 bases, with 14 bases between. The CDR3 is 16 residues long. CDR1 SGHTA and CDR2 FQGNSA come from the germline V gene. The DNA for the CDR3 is TGTGCCAGCAGCTTAGTAGGGGGACAAATAACAGATACGCAGTATTTT. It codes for CASSLVGGQITDTQYF. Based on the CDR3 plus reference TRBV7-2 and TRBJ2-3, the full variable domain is GAGVSQSPSNKVTEKGKDVELRCDPISGHTALYWYRQSLGQGLEFLIYFQGNSAPDKSGLPSDRFSAERTGGSVSTLTIQRTQQEDSAVYLCASSLVGGQITDTQYFGPGTRLTVL.

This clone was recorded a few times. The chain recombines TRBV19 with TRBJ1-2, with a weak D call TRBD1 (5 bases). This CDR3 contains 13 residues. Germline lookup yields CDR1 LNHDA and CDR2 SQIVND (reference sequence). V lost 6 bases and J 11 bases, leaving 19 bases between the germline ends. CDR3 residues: CASSYPTVSSYTF. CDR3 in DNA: TGTGCCAGTAGCTACCCGACAGTATCAAGTTACACCTTC.

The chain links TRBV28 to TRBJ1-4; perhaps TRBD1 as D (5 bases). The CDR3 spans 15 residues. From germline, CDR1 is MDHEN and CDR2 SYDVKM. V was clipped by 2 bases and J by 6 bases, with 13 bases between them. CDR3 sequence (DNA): TGTGCCAGCAGTTTAGCGGGGGTGATAGATGAAAAACTGTTTTTT. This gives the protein CASSLAGVIDEKLFF.

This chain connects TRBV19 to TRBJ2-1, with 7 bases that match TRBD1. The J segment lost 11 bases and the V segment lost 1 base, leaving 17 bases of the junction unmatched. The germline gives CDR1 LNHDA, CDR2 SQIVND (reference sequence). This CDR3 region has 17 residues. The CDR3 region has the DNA TGTGCCAGTAGTATAGGAGGTAGGGGGCAGGTGGGTACAAAGCAGTTCTTC. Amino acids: CASSIGGRGQVGTKQFF.

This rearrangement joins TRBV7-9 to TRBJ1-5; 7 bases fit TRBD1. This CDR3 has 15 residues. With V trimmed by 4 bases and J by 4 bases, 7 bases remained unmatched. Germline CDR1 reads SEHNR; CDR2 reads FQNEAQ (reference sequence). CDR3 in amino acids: CASSSGQVANQPQHF. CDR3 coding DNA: TGTGCCAGCAGCTCTGGACAGGTTGCAAATCAGCCCCAGCATTTT.

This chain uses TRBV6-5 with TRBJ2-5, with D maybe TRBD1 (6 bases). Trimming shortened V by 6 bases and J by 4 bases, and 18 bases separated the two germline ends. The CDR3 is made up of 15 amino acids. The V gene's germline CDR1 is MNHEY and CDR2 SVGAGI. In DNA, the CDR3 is TGTGCCAGCAGACGGTCAGGGGTTTTGGGAGAGACCCAGTACTTC. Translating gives CASRRSGVLGETQYF.

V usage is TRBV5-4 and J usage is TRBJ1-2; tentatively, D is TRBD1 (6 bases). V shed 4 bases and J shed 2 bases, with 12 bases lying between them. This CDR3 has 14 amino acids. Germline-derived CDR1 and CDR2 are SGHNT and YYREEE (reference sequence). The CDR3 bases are TGTGCCAGCAGCACGGGACACGCGAACTATGGCTACACCTTC. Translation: CASSTGHANYGYTF.

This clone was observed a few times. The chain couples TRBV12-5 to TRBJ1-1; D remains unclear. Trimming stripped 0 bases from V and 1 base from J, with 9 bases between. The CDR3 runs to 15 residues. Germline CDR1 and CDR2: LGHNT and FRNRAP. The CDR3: CASGLVYAGNTEAFF. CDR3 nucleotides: TGTGCTAGTGGTTTGGTATATGCAGGGAACACTGAAGCTTTCTTT.

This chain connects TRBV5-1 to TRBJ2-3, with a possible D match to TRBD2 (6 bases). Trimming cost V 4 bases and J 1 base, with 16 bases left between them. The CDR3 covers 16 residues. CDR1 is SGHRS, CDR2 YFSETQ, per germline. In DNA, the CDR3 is TGCGCCAGCAGCGCGGGGACTGGGCCAGGCACAGATACGCAGTATTTT. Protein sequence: CASSAGTGPGTDTQYF.

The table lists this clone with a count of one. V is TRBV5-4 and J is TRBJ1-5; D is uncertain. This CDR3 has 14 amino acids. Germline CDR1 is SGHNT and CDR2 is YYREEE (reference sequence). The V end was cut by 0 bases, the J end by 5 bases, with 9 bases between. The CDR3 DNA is TGTGCCAGCAGCTTGGGAGGGCTTGATCAGCCCCAGCATTTT. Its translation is CASSLGGLDQPQHF.

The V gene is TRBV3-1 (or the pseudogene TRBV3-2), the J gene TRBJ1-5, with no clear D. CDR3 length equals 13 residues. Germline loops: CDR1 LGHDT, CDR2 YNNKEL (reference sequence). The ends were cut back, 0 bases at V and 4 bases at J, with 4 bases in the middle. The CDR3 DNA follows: TGTGCCAGCAGCCAAGATTTAAATCAGCCCCAGCATTTT. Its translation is CASSQDLNQPQHF.

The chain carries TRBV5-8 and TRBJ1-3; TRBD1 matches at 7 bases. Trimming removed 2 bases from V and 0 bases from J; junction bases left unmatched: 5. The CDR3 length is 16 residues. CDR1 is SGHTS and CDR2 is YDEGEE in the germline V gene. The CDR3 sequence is CASSFLDRSSGNTIYF. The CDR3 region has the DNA TGTGCCAGCAGCTTTTTGGACAGGAGCTCTGGAAACACCATATATTTT.